These 14 T cell receptor beta chains were all obtained from the same sample, sequenced in a study of Graves' ophthalmopathy and Graves' hyperthyroidism. RNA transcripts provided the template for amplifying TCR beta CDR3 regions. Second-round multiplex PCR came after first-round RT-PCR with HTBI primers. MiXCR was run by TCRdb on the multiplex PCR reads, yielding one entry per CDR3 protein. The sample carries fewer than 250,000 distinct CDR3 sequences, under 30% recorded once. The sequenced sample consisted of peripheral blood. These receptors all stem from a man aged 50 to 59 with Graves' ophthalmopathy.

The chain recombines TRBV12-3 or TRBV12-4 with TRBJ1-5; D unclear. This CDR3 region has 13 residues. With 9 bases removed from V and 4 bases from J, the gap between germline ends came to 13 bases. The CDR3 region has the DNA TGTGCCAGGAGCGGACGGAGTAATCAGCCCCAGCATTTT. Translated: CARSGRSNQPQHF.

This clonotype was seen repeatedly, ten times or more. The J gene is TRBJ1-3, the V gene TRBV11-2, with 7 bases lining up with TRBD1. Germline V gene data show CDR1 as SGHAT and CDR2 as FQNNGV. This CDR3 has 16 residues. V was pared by 0 bases and J by 3 bases, with 5 bases of the junction left unmatched. The CDR3 sequence is CASSLEEGAIGNTIYF. The DNA for the CDR3 is TGTGCCAGCAGCTTAGAGGAGGGGGCGATTGGAAACACCATATATTTT.

The sample holds one count of this clonotype. This rearrangement joins TRBV6-2 or TRBV6-3 to TRBJ2-7; no firm D call. CDR1 is MNHEY and CDR2 is SVGEGT in the germline V gene. V was shortened by 4 bases and J by 5 bases, with 12 bases between the two germline ends. The CDR3 length is 13 residues. CDR3 bases: TGTGCCAGCAGTTTAGTCGAGGTGCACGAGCAGTACTTC. As protein: CASSLVEVHEQYF.

Ten or more counts support this clonotype. The chain combines TRBV14 with TRBJ2-7, with D perhaps TRBD1 (6 bases). Germline-derived CDR1 and CDR2 are SGHDN and FVKESK. V dropped 5 bases and J dropped 0 bases, with 14 bases sitting between them. This CDR3 region has 15 residues. This CDR3 is CASSYFSDSSYEQYF. The CDR3 bases are TGTGCCAGCAGCTATTTTTCGGACAGCTCCTACGAGCAGTACTTC.

Many counts were recorded for this clonotype. The V gene is TRBV27, the J gene TRBJ1-1, with 8 bases fitting TRBD1. J was trimmed by 4 bases and V by 5 bases; bases with no gene match: 9. The CDR3 extends over 15 amino acids. Per germline, CDR1 MNHEY and CDR2 SMNVEV (reference sequence). CDR3 protein: CASSPQGALSTEAFF. The CDR3 region has the DNA TGTGCCAGCAGTCCTCAGGGGGCGCTTTCCACTGAAGCTTTCTTT.

Many counts were recorded for this clonotype. The chain recombines TRBV7-9 with TRBJ2-7; 8 bases line up with TRBD1. The CDR3 sequence is 15 residues long. J gave up 0 bases and V 5 bases, and 6 bases lay outside the gene matches. CDR1 and CDR2 from the germline V gene are SEHNR and FQNEAQ (reference sequence). The CDR3 nucleotides read TGTGCCAGCAGCCGGGGAACAGGGGGCTCCTACGAGCAGTACTTC. Translation gives CASSRGTGGSYEQYF.

Ten or more counts support this clonotype. The chain recombines TRBV6-5 with TRBJ2-7; D not certain. Looked up from germline, CDR1 is MNHEY and CDR2 is SVGAGI. V lost 6 bases to trimming and J lost 0 bases, with 12 bases between them. CDR3 length: 14 amino acids. In nucleotides, the CDR3 is TGTGCCAGCAGCCAGGTACGAGGCTCCTACGAGCAGTACTTC. Protein sequence: CASSQVRGSYEQYF.

The chain joins TRBV28 to TRBJ1-2, with D perhaps matching TRBD1 (5 bases). V gave up 3 bases and J gave up 4 bases, with 12 bases separating them. The germline CDR1 and CDR2 sequences are MDHEN and SYDVKM. The CDR3 has 14 residues. The chain's CDR3 is CASSFTGLGYGYTF. CDR3 coding DNA: TGTGCCAGCAGTTTCACAGGTCTGGGCTATGGCTACACCTTC.

This clonotype was counted many times. The chain uses TRBV6-2 or TRBV6-3 and TRBJ2-5; weak D call: TRBD1 (6 bases). Trimming pared 3 bases from V and 1 base from J, leaving 15 bases between. The germline V gene has CDR1 MNHEY and CDR2 SVGEGT. The CDR3 length is 16 residues. The CDR3 protein is CASSYSRRTVQETQYF. The DNA of the CDR3 is TGTGCCAGCAGTTATTCGAGGAGGACAGTCCAAGAGACCCAGTACTTC.

This chain uses TRBV30 with TRBJ1-6; D possibly corresponds to TRBD1 (5 bases). V gave up 5 bases and J gave up 7 bases, with 12 bases separating them. The CDR3 contains 13 residues. Germline-derived CDR1 and CDR2 are GTSNPN and SVGIG (reference sequence). The CDR3 DNA is TGTGCCTGGTCTGAGGGGTGGAATTCACCCCTCCACTTT. Translating it yields CAWSEGWNSPLHF.

This clonotype was observed at least ten times. The rearrangement joins TRBV4-2 to TRBJ2-5, with 7 bases that match TRBD2. Germline V gene sequence: CDR1 LGHNA, CDR2 YNFKEQ. The J segment lost 1 base and the V segment lost 0 bases, leaving 8 bases of the junction unmatched. The CDR3 has 17 residues. CDR3 sequence reads: CASSQDALAVAQETQYF. The CDR3 nucleotides are TGTGCCAGCAGCCAAGATGCCCTAGCGGTTGCCCAAGAGACCCAGTACTTC.

This clonotype was observed at least ten times. This sequence joins TRBV28 and TRBJ2-7, with D possibly TRBD1 on 6 matching bases. V lost 6 bases and J lost 2, with 20 bases in between. From germline, CDR1 is MDHEN and CDR2 SYDVKM. The CDR3 covers 16 residues. The CDR3 coding sequence is TGTGCCAGCAGCAGCTTAAGTGGGGGCATCCCCTACGAGCAGTACTTC. Protein sequence: CASSSLSGGIPYEQYF.

The chain recombines TRBV6-1 with TRBJ1-6; possible D gene TRBD1, 6 bases. Trimming shortened V by 10 bases and J by 9 bases, and 19 bases separated the two germline ends. Germline assignment: CDR1 MNHNS and CDR2 SASEGT. The CDR3 has 14 residues. The chain's CDR3 is CATRTPAGASPLHF. The CDR3 region has the DNA TGTGCCACTCGGACACCCGCGGGGGCTTCACCCCTCCACTTT.

This clonotype was counted many times. The V gene is TRBV24-1, the J gene TRBJ2-7, with D uncertain. Trimming took 3 bases from V and 7 from J, leaving 15 bases between them. This CDR3 region has 14 residues. Germline CDR1 KGHDR, CDR2 SFDVKD. The CDR3 sequence: CATSDPNAPQEQYF. The CDR3 nucleotides are TGTGCCACCAGTGATCCAAATGCCCCCCAGGAGCAGTACTTC.